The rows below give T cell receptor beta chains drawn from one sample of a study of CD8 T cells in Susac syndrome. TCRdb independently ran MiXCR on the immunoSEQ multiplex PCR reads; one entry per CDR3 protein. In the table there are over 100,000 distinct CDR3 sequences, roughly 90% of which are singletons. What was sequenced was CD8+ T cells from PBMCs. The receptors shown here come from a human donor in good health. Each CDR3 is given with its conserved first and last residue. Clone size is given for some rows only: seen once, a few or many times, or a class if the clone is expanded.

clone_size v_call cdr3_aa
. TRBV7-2 CASSLVGRGSPQETQYF
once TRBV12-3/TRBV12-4 CASLSGTGSSDTQYF
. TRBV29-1 CSVGNPDRVSGYTF
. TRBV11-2 CASSLDSWTGTSSGANVLTF
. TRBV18 CASSPPNYSYEQYF
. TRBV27 CASSSLGLTAQYF
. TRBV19 CASSAGVAQPQHF
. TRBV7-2 CASSPRPGVQPQHF
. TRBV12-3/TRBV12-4 CASSPTLLGETQYF
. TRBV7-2 CASRTGRTYEQYF
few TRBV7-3 CASSFSSGANVLTF
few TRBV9 CASSPYLGATYEQYF
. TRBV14 CASSPIWHNNRGGEQFF
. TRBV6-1 CASTPGVTDRGETQYF
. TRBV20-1 CSARSGVGLYGQYF
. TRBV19 CASRGPSATDTQYF
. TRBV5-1 CASSQFGSYEQYF
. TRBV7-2 CASSRRTSGSSNTGELFF
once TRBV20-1 CSARRLAGGPSTDTQYF
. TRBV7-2 CASTYPGNTEAFF
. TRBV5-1 CASSDTPTGTNTEAFF
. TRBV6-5 CASSLTRSGYEQYF
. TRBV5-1 CASSFRTAPEGLPLHF
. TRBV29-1 CSVEDLPAGYRHNEQFF
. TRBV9 CASSVAVGAAYEQYF
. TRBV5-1 CASSLAGTDGSYEQYF
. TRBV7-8 CASSLVAGEGGTQYF
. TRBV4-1 CASSQAWRGAASTDTQYF
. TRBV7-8 CASDLRTSGGTDTQYF
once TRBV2 CASKGASGSTDTQYF
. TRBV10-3 CAISRTSGIEEQYF
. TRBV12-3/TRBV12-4 CASSLRGQGTQYF
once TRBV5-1 CASSLGVLGADTQYF
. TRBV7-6 CASSLAGGQDYTDTQYF
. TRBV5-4 CASSSDANYGYTF
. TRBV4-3 CASSQEAGGRVTGELFF
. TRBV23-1 CASSPLGQGALSNQPQHF
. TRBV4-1 CASSREVTGGLGDTQYF
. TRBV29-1 CSVEPGQETQYF
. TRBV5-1 CASSFRGQAGGPADTQYF